Below are 4 T cell receptor beta chains sequenced from a single sample in a study of blood T cell repertoires in COVID-19. The data were produced by immunoSEQ multiplex PCR, yet TCRdb's version contains in-frame clones alone and is incomplete. This repertoire shows more than 65,000 clones, around 76% found once; its top ten account for approximately 14%. Sequencing was carried out using peripheral blood. The source is a woman older than 75 with acute or convalescent COVID-19.

This clone was observed a handful of times. The V gene is TRBV6-5, the J gene TRBJ2-3; no clear D. The CDR3 contains 14 residues. Trimming shortened V by 2 bases and J by 2 bases, and 8 bases separated the two germline ends. Per the germline V gene, CDR1 is MNHEY and CDR2 is SVGAGI. The CDR3 bases are TGTGCCAGCAGTTACAACTCGATCACAGATACGCAGTATTTT. Translating gives CASSYNSITDTQYF.

The V call is TRBV10-3, the J call TRBJ2-7, with TRBD1 identical over 8 bases. The germline V gene has CDR1 ENHRY and CDR2 SYGVKD. After removal of 6 bases from V and 2 bases from J, the junction contained 9 bases not matched to a gene. The CDR3 spans 15 residues. In DNA form, the CDR3 reads TGTGCCATCAGAGAAGGCCCGACAGGGGCCTACGAGCAGTACTTC. Amino acids: CAIREGPTGAYEQYF.

The chain uses TRBV3-1 (or the pseudogene TRBV3-2) and TRBJ2-4; 9 bases agree with TRBD2. Germline V gives CDR1 LGHDT, CDR2 YNNKEL (reference sequence). V lost 3 bases and J lost 3; bases outside the gene matches: 6. This CDR3 is built from 16 residues. The CDR3 sequence is CASSQFAGGSKNIQYF. CDR3 sequence (DNA): TGTGCCAGCAGCCAGTTCGCGGGAGGGAGCAAAAACATTCAGTACTTC.

This sequence joins TRBV10-1 and TRBJ2-3, with 9 bases lining up with TRBD2. The ends lost 1 base at V and 3 bases at J; junction bases unmatched: 2. This CDR3 is built from 15 residues. Germline V gene sequence: CDR1 WNHNN, CDR2 SYGVQD (reference sequence). The CDR3 sequence is CASSEWGLATDTQYF. The CDR3 DNA reads as TGCGCCAGCAGTGAGTGGGGACTAGCAACAGATACGCAGTATTTT.